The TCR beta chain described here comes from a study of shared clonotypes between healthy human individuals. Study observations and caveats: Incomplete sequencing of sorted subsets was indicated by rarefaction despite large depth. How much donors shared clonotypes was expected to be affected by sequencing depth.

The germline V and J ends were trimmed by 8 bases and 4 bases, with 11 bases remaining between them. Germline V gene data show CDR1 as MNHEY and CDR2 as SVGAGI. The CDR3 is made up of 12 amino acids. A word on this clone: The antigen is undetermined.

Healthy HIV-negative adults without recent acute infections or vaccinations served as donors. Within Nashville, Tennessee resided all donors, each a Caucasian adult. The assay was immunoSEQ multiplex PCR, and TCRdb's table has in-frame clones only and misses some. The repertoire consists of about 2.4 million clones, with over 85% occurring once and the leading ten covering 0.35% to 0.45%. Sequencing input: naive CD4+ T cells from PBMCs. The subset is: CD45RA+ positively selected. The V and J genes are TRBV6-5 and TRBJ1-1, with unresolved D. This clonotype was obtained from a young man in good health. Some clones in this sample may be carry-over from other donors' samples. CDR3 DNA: TGTGCCAGCCGAGGGCGGAGCACTGAAGCTTTCTTT. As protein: CASRGRSTEAFF.